Listed here is a single TCR beta chain. Its antigen remains unidentified. The CDR3 runs to 13 residues. CDR1 and CDR2 from the germline V gene are SGHRS and YFSETQ. V dropped 1 base and J dropped 0 bases, with 5 bases sitting between them. The sample comes from a study of OX40 agonist ivuxolimab in advanced cancers. Study-level points and caveats: With doses of 0.1-3.0 mg/kg, partial responders showed among the lowest clonal expansion. No antigen was identified for the clonally expanded peripheral T cells.

Sampling times: baseline, cycle 4 day 1, cycle 7 day 1. Assay used: immunoSEQ multiplex PCR; TCRdb lists only in-frame clones, some missing. The profile shows more than 25,000 clones, around four fifths of them singletons. The source material was CD4+ or CD8+ T cells sorted from blood, sampled in a trial of the OX40 agonist ivuxolimab. This clonotype originated in an adult with an advanced solid tumor such as melanoma, head and neck, liver or kidney cancer. The chain joins TRBV5-1 to TRBJ2-7, with D uncertain. The CDR3 region has the DNA TGCGCCAGCAGCTTGTACGGCTCCTACGAGCAGTACTTC. Translating gives CASSLYGSYEQYF.